This TCR beta chain was recovered during a study of blood T cell repertoires in COVID-19. Background on the study: Acute and convalescent COVID-19 samples came from the United States, Italy and Spain.

This clone showed up just a few times. Authors' methods: Amplification from reference gene primers served as the basis for estimated nucleated cell counts. Using immunoSEQ multiplex PCR, the repertoire was profiled, and TCRdb retains in-frame clones only, with some absent. V, J and clone size derive from that table, while D and trimming were established from the DNA sequence. This sample has about 270,000 clones, with roughly nine tenths found just once. Enrollment of patients from Seattle took place during active infection, with longitudinal follow-up. The sequence derives from a woman aged 25 to 39 with COVID-19, enrolled during active disease. The sequencing input was peripheral blood.

CDR3: CASSRTGNNQPQHF. CDR3 nucleotides: TGTGCCAGCTCGCGGACAGGGAACAATCAGCCCCAGCATTTT. This sequence joins TRBV18 and TRBJ1-5, with TRBD1 matching 8 bases. V trimming: 6 bases; J trimming: 3 bases; junction bases outside the gene matches: 4. Germline lookup yields CDR1 KGHSH and CDR2 LQKENI. The CDR3 runs to 14 residues. Using reference TRBV18 and TRBJ1-5 for the parts outside the CDR3, the full variable domain is NAGVMQNPRHLVRRRGQEARLRCSPMKGHSHVYWYRQLPEEGLKFMVYLQKENIIDESGMPKERFSAEFPKEGPSILRIQQVVRGDSAAYFCASSRTGNNQPQHFGDGTRLSIL.